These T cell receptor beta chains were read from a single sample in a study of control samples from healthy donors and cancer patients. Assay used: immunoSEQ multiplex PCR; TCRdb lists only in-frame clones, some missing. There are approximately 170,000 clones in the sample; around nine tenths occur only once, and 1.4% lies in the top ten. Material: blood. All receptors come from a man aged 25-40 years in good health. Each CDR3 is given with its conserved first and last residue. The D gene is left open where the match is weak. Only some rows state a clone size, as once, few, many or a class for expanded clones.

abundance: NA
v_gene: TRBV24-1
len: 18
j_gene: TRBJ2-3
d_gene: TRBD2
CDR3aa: CATSDLGLAGGYTDTQYF
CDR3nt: TGTGCCACCAGTGACCTCGGACTAGCGGGAGGTTACACAGATACGCAGTATTTT

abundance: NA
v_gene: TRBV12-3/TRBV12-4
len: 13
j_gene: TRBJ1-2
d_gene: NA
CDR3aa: CASSFLKGHGYTF
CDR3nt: TGTGCCAGCAGTTTTCTGAAGGGGCATGGCTACACCTTC

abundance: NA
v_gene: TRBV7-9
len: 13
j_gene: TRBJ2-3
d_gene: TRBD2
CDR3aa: CASRVAGADTQYF
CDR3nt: TGTGCCAGCAGGGTGGCGGGGGCAGATACGCAGTATTTT

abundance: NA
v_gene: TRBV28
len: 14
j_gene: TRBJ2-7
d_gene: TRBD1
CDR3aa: CASSPTDRVHEQYF
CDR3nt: TGTGCCAGCAGTCCTACGGACAGGGTACACGAGCAGTACTTC

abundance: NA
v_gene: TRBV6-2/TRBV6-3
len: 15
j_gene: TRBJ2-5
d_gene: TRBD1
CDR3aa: CASSRHGQGGETQYF
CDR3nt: TGTGCCAGCAGCCGACACGGACAGGGCGGAGAGACCCAGTACTTC

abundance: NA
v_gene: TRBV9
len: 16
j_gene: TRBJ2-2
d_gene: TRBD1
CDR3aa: CASSVAPTGGAGELFF
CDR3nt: TGTGCCAGCAGCGTAGCTCCGACAGGGGGCGCCGGGGAGCTGTTTTTT

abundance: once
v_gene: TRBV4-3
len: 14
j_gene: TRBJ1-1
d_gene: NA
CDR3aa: CASSPGQTNTEAFF
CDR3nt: TGCGCCAGCAGCCCTGGACAGACGAACACTGAAGCTTTCTTT

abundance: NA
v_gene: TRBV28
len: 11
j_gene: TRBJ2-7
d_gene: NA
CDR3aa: CASMPPGEQYF
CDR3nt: TGTGCCAGCATGCCCCCCGGGGAGCAGTACTTC

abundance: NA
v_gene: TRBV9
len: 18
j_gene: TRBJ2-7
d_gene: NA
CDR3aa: CASSVVKGGVGWDPEQYF
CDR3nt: TGTGCCAGCAGCGTAGTTAAGGGGGGGGTAGGGTGGGATCCCGAGCAGTACTTC

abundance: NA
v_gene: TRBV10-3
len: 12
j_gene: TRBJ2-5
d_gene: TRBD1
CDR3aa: CAISGQKETQYF
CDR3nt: TGTGCCATCTCGGGACAGAAAGAGACCCAGTACTTC

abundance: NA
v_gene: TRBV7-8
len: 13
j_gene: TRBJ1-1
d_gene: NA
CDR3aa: CASSLGKNTEAFF
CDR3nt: TGTGCCAGCAGCTTAGGCAAGAACACTGAAGCTTTCTTT

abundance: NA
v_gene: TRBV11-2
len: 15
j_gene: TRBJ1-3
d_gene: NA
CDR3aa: CASSPFSWDVNTIYF
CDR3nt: TGTGCCAGCAGTCCCTTCTCCTGGGATGTGAACACCATATATTTT

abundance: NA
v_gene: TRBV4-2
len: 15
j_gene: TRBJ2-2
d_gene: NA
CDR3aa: CASSQEAGSTGELFF
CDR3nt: TGTGCCAGCAGCCAAGAAGCCGGGTCCACCGGGGAGCTGTTTTTT

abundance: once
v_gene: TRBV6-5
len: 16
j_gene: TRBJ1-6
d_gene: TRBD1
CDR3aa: CASSFEQGARNSPLHF
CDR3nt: TGTGCCAGCAGTTTCGAACAGGGGGCGCGTAATTCACCCCTCCACTTT

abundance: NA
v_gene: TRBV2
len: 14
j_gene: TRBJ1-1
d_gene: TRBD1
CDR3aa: CASSEGDRVTEAFF
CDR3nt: TGTGCCAGCAGTGAAGGGGACAGGGTTACTGAAGCTTTCTTT

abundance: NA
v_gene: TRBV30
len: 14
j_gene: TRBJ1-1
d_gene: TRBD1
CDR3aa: CAWTPEGASTEAFF
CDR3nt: TGTGCCTGGACGCCCGAGGGGGCGAGCACTGAAGCTTTCTTT

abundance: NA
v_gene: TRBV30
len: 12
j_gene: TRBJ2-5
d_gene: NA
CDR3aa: CAWTRTQETQYF
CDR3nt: TGTGCCTGGACCAGAACACAAGAGACCCAGTACTTC

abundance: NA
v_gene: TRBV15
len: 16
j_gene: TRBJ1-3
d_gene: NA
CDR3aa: CATSRDRLFPGNTIYF
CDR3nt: TGTGCCACCAGCAGAGATCGGCTTTTTCCTGGAAACACCATATATTTT

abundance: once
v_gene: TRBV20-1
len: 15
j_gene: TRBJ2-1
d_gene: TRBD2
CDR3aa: CSASALAGSYNEQFF
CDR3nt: TGCAGTGCTAGTGCCCTAGCGGGTTCCTACAATGAGCAGTTCTTC

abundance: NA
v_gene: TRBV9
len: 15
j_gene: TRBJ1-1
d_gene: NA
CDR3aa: CASSASLTMNTEAFF
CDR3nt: TGTGCCAGCAGCGCCTCATTAACCATGAACACTGAAGCTTTCTTT

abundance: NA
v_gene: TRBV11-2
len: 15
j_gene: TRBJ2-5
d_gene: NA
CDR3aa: CASSLGGGRQETQYF
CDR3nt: TGTGCCAGCAGCTTAGGTGGGGGACGCCAAGAGACCCAGTACTTC

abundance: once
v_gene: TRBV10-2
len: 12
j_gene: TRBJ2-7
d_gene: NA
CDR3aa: CASSGEGYEQYF
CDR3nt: TGCGCCAGCAGTGGAGAAGGGTACGAGCAGTACTTC

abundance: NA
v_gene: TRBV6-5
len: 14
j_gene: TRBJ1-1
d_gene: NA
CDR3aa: CASRAGGSVTEAFF
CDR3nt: TGTGCCAGCAGAGCAGGTGGCTCGGTCACTGAAGCTTTCTTT

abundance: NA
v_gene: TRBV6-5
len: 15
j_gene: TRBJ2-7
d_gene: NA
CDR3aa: CASSYSGTGPYEQYF
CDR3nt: TGTGCCAGCAGTTACTCCGGGACTGGACCCTACGAGCAGTACTTC

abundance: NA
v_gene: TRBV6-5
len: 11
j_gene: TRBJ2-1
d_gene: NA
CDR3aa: CASSYKNEQFF
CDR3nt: TGTGCCAGCAGTTACAAAAATGAGCAGTTCTTC

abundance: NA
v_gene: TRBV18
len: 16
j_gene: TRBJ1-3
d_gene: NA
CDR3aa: CASSTNDRSSGNTIYF
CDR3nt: TGTGCCAGCTCAACCAACGACAGAAGCTCTGGAAACACCATATATTTT

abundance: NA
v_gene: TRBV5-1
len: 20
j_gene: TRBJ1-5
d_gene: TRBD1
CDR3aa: CASSLPTGRTPPYSNQPQHF
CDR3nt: TGCGCCAGCAGCCTACCGACAGGGAGAACACCTCCTTATAGCAATCAGCCCCAGCATTTT

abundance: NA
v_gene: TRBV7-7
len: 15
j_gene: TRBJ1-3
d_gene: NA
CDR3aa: CASSPGQGIGNTIYF
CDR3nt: TGTGCCAGCAGCCCGGGACAAGGGATTGGAAACACCATATATTTT

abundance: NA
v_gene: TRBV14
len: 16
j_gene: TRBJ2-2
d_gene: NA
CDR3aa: CASSQVGGRYTGELFF
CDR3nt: TGTGCCAGCAGCCAAGTCGGGGGTAGATACACCGGGGAGCTGTTTTTT

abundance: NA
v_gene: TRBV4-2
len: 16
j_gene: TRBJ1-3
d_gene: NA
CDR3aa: CASSQSAVSSGNTIYF
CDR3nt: TGTGCCAGCAGCCAATCGGCGGTAAGCTCTGGAAACACCATATATTTT

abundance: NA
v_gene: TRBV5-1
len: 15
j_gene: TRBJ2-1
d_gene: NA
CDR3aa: CASSLEQSSYNEQFF
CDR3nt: TGCGCCAGCAGCTTGGAACAGAGCTCCTACAATGAGCAGTTCTTC

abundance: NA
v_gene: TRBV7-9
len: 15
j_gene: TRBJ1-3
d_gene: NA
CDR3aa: CASSSPRTAGNTIYF
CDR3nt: TGTGCCAGCAGCTCCCCCCGGACAGCTGGAAACACCATATATTTT

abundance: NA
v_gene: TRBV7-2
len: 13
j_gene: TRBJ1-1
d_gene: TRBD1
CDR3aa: CASSLGGRGEAFF
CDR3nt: TGTGCCAGCAGCTTAGGGGGCAGGGGGGAGGCGTTCTTT

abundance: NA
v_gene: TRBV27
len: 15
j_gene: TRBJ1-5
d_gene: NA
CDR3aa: CASSLQGYSNQPQHF
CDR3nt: TGTGCCAGCAGTTTACAGGGGTATAGCAATCAGCCCCAGCATTTT

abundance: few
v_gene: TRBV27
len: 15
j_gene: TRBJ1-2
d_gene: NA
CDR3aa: CASSLSGGSIYGYTF
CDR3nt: TGTGCCAGCAGTTTATCAGGGGGGTCAATTTATGGCTACACCTTC

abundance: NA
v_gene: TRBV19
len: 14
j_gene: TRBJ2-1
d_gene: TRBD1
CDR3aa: CASSMGQGGNEQFF
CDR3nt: TGTGCCAGTAGTATGGGACAGGGAGGGAATGAGCAGTTCTTC

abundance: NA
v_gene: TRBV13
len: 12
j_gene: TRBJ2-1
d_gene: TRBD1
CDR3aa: CASSLGGDRLLF
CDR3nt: TGTGCCAGCAGCTTAGGTGGGGACAGGCTTCTCTTC

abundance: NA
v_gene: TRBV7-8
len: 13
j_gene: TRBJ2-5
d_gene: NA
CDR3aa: CASSFPLWGTQYF
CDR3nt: TGTGCCAGCAGCTTCCCTCTTTGGGGGACCCAGTACTTC

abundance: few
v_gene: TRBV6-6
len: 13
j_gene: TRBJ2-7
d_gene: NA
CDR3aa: CASSRDPSYEQYF
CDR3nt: TGTGCCAGCAGCCGGGACCCATCCTACGAGCAGTACTTC

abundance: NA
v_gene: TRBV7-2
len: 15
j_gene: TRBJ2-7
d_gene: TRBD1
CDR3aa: CASSLDRGVGYEQYF
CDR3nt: TGTGCCAGCAGCTTGGACAGGGGGGTGGGCTACGAGCAGTACTTC

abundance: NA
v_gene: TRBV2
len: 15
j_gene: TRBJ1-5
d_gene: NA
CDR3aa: CASSVSGYSNQPQHF
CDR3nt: TGTGCCAGCAGCGTCAGCGGTTATAGCAATCAGCCCCAGCATTTT

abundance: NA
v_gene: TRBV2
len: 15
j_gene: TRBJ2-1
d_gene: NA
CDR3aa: CASRTASDTYNEQFF
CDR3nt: TGTGCCAGCAGGACGGCTAGCGATACCTACAATGAGCAGTTCTTC